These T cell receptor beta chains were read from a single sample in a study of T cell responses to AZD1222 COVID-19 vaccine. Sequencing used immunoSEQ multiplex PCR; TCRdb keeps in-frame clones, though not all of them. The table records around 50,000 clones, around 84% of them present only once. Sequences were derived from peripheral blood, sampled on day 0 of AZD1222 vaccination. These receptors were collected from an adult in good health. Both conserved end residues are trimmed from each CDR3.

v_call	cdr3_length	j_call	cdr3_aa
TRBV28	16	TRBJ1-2	ASSFPGKSAFPGNGYT
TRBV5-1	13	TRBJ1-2	ASSYLIDVSYGYT
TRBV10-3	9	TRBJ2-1	AINQGYEQF
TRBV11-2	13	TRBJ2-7	ASSLAVGTGHEQY
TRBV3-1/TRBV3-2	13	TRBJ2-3	ASSHGAGGADTQY
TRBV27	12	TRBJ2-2	ASSGGWNTGELF
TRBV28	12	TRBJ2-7	ASSSWTPPYEQY
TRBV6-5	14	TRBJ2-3	ASSYSGLAAGDTQY
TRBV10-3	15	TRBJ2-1	AISDPSGGGSYNEQF
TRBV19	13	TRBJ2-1	ASSISAGSYNEQF
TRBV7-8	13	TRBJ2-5	ASSNSGGAVETQY
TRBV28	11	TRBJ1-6	ASRSPSSSPLH
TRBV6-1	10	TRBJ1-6	ASSHYRAPLH
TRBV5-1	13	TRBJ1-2	ASMRLSGTSGGYT
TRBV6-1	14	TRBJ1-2	ASSEAGGRGNYGYT
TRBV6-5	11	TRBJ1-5	ASSPNINQPQH
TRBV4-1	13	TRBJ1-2	ASSQGGGNNYGYT
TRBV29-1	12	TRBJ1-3	SVEEGFLGNTIY
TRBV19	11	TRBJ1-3	ASRRTGENTIY
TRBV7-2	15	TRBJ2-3	ASSLVEGITSTDTQY
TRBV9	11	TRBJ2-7	ASSVTETYEQY
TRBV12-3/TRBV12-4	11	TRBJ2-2	ASSETRSGELF
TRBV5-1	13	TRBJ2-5	ASSLGGRAEETQY
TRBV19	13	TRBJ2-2	ASSRGQGRTGELF
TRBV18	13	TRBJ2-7	ASSPSAGGVHEQY
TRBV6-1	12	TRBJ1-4	ASSEKGRTEKLF
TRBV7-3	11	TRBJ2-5	ASSPTGRETQY
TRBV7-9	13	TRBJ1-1	ASSPTGGLNTEAF
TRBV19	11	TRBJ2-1	ASSISSLNEQF
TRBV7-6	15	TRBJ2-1	ASSLEPASGSYGEQF
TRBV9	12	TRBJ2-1	ASSVVDSYNEQF
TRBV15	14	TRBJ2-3	AASRYRGRLTDTQY
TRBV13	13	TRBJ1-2	ASSLGQGQIYGYT
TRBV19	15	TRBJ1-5	ASSMGQGRMNYQPQH
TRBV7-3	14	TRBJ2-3	ASSGTSGGGTDTQY
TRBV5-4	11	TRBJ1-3	ASSLERVDTIY
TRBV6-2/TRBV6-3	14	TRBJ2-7	ASSPFKSGGLHEQY
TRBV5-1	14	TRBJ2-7	ASSRTAAPSSYEQY
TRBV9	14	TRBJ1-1	ASSPRTGRPNTEAF
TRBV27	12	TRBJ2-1	ASSLWADYNEQF
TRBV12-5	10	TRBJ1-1	ASASNPPDAF
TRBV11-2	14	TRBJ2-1	ASSLGAEPSYNEQF
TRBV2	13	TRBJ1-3	ASSELETSGNTIY
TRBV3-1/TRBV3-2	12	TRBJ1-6	ASSQDVYNSPLH
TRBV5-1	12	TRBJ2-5	ASSPWGNQETQY
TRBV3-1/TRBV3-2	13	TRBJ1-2	ASRPVGTGNYGYT